Below, one T cell receptor (beta chain) is given with its context. Its antigen is undetermined. This clone may be a read error of a much larger clone one base away. This is likely a read error, given that the CDR3 carries no conserved phenylalanine or tryptophan at its end. The sample originates from a study of molecular identifiers for immune sequencing clone quantification. MiXCR, applied by TCRdb to the PCR reads, yields one record per CDR3 protein. This table has 8,500 to 11,000 distinct CDR3 sequences, approximately 19% appearing once. The CDR3 is 14 amino acids. Trimming removed 7 bases at V and 0 bases at J, with 10 bases between. The germline CDR1 and CDR2 sequences are LNHDA and SQIVND (reference sequence). Regarding the study as a whole: Among 1 million or so naive cells, as was reported, spiked Jurkat TCR RNA from one cell was detectable.

The material sequenced was naive CD8+ T cells from blood, with Jurkat cell RNA spiked in. Subset denoted: FACS-sorted CD8+CD4-CCR7+CD45RA+ naive T cells. The chain has TRBV19 and TRBJ1-5; D is unresolved. The sequence came from a human donor in good health. Some libraries in this study had Jurkat cell RNA spiked in. In nucleotides, the CDR3 is TGTGCCAGTATACCAGTGGATAGCAATCAGCCCCAGCATCTT. This sequence encodes CASIPVDSNQPQHL.